This TCR beta chain was sequenced during a study of cytomegalovirus exposure and HLA in healthy donors. Looked up from germline, CDR1 is SGHRS and CDR2 is YFSETQ. The CDR3 is 14 residues long. Between the trimmed V and J ends, which lost 4 bases and 1 base, there was a span of 11 bases. As for this clone: Its specificity is not known.

Study results and caveats: The majority of TCR sequences were rare, yet some public TCRs appeared in many donors.

In the PCR, 60 Vbeta and 13 Jbeta primers were used. Profiling relied on immunoSEQ multiplex PCR, and the TCRdb table lists in-frame clones only, not all of them. This sample carries about 91,000 clones, about 89% of them seen once, and the ten largest clones take about a tenth. The sequence was collected from a man under 40 in good health and CMV-seropositive. The sequenced sample consisted of PBMCs. The chain joins TRBV5-1 to TRBJ2-5; D call uncertain. The chain's CDR3 is CASSESGSQETQYF. The CDR3 region has the DNA TGCGCCAGCAGCGAATCCGGGTCCCAAGAGACCCAGTACTTC.